This passage covers 5 T cell receptor beta chains from one sample sequenced in a study of post-analysis software for immune sequencing data. Study observations and caveats: When patients were compared with controls, four to six TRBV segments were more frequent, TRBV5-6, TRBV5-1 and TRBV20-1 among them.

Unique molecular identifiers were built into the TCR beta cDNA libraries. A single record per CDR3 protein comes from TCRdb applying MiXCR to the PCR reads. Of about 540,000 distinct CDR3 sequences listed, roughly 34% were seen once; the top ten hold about 6%. These receptors' antigens are unknown. Sample: blood. All receptors derive from a girl younger than 18 with multiple sclerosis.

The V gene is TRBV9, the J gene TRBJ2-3; weak D call: TRBD2 (7 bases). CDR3 length equals 14 residues. V was pared by 6 bases and J by 3 bases, with 14 bases between. Germline loops: CDR1 SGDLS, CDR2 YYNGEE. CDR3 sequence (DNA): TGTGCCAGCACCCAAGGGGGGGGGACAGATACGCAGTATTTT. Protein product: CASTQGGGTDTQYF. Complete variable domain (other parts from reference TRBV9 and TRBJ2-3): DSGVTQTPKHLITATGQRVTLRCSPRSGDLSVYWYQQSLDQGLQFLIQYYNGEERAKGNILERFSAQQFPDLHSELNLSSLELGDSALYFCASTQGGGTDTQYFGPGTRLTVL.

The chain is built from TRBV2 and TRBJ2-3; tentatively, D is TRBD2 (7 bases). Germline V gene sequence: CDR1 SNHLY, CDR2 FYNNEI. This CDR3 is 15 amino acids long. The V and J ends lost 1 base and 2 bases respectively, with 10 bases between them. The chain's CDR3 is CASSEGGGPTDTQYF. CDR3 coding DNA: TGTGCCAGCAGTGAAGGGGGGGGGCCCACAGATACGCAGTATTTT.

This chain uses TRBV29-1 with TRBJ1-1; the D is unclear. Germline V gene lookup returns CDR1 SQVTM and CDR2 ANQGSEA. V lost 5 bases to trimming and J lost 10 bases, with 8 bases between them. The CDR3 has 9 residues. CDR3 in amino acids: CSVLQGAFF. CDR3 sequence (DNA): TGCAGCGTTTTACAAGGAGCTTTCTTT.

The chain couples TRBV12-3 or TRBV12-4 to TRBJ2-3; 9 bases line up with TRBD2. The V and J ends lost 7 bases and 0 bases, in that order; junction bases with no gene match: 8. This CDR3 has 16 amino acids. CDR3 nucleotide sequence: TGTGCCAGCAAACCGGCGGGGGGGCCTAGCACAGATACGCAGTATTTT. The encoded protein is CASKPAGGPSTDTQYF.

The chain's CDR3 is CASTPSGAGGGYTF. CDR3 nucleotide sequence: TGTGCCAGCACTCCCTCCGGGGCAGGGGGCGGCTACACCTTC. The chain carries TRBV27 and TRBJ1-2, with TRBD1 identical over 8 bases. Looked up from germline, CDR1 is MNHEY and CDR2 is SMNVEV (reference sequence). The V and J ends lost 7 bases and 8 bases, in that order; junction bases with no gene match: 12. The CDR3 has 14 residues.